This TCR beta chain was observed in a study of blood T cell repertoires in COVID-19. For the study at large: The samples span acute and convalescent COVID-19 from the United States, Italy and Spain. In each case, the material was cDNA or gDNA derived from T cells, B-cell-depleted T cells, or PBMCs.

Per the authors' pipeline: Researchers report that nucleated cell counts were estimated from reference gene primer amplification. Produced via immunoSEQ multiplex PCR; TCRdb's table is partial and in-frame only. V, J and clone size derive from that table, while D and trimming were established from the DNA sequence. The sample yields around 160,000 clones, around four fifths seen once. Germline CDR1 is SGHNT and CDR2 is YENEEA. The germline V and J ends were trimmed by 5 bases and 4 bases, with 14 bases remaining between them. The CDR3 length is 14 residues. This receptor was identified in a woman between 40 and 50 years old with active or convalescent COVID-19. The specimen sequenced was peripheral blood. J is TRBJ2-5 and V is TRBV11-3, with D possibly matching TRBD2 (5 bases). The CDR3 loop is CASSPGGSRETQYF. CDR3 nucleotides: TGTGCCAGCAGCCCAGGAGGTTCCCGAGAGACCCAGTACTTC.